The subject of this entry is one T cell receptor (beta chain). In the authors' methods: Amplification of reference gene primers provided the estimated nucleated cell counts. Clones were read by immunoSEQ multiplex PCR, and TCRdb kept only the in-frame ones, dropping some. That table gives V, J and clone size, and the DNA gave D and trimming. This sample has over 100,000 clones, with approximately 85% found just once. These data originate in a study of blood T cell repertoires in COVID-19. Study-level background: Samples taken during acute and convalescent COVID-19 were collected in the United States, Italy and Spain. Sources were T cells, B-cell-depleted T cells, or PBMCs; the material itself was cDNA or gDNA.

From germline, CDR1 is SNHLY and CDR2 FYNNEI. The V and J ends lost 6 bases and 1 base respectively, with 9 bases between them. The CDR3 extends over 13 amino acids. This clonotype was obtained from a man aged 60 to 75 with acute or convalescent COVID-19. This chain uses TRBV2 with TRBJ1-2; D perhaps matches TRBD1 (5 bases). Material: peripheral blood. This CDR3 reads CASSPDSNYGYTF. The CDR3 DNA reads TGTGCCAGCAGCCCCGACAGTAACTATGGCTACACCTTC.